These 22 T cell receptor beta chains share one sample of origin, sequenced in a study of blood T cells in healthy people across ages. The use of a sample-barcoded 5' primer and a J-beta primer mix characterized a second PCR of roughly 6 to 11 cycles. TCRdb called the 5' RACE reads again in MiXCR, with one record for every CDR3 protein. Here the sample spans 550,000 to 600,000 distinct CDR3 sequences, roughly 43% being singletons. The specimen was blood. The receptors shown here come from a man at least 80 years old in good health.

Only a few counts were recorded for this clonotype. The CDR3 reads CSVRTSGIETQYF. CDR3 DNA sequence: TGCAGCGTCCGGACTAGCGGGATTGAGACCCAGTACTTC. The genes are TRBV29-1 and TRBJ2-5; 12 bases align to TRBD2. The CDR3 sequence is 13 residues long. Germline loops: CDR1 SQVTM, CDR2 ANQGSEA. J was trimmed by 5 bases and V by 6 bases; bases with no gene match: 4.

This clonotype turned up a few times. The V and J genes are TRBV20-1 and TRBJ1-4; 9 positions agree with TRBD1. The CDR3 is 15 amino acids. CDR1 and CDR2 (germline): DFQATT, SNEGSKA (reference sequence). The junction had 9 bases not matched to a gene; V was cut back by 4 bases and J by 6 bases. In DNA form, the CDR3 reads TGCAGTGCTACAAAAACAGGGGGCGCGCATGAAAAACTGTTTTTT. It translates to CSATKTGGAHEKLFF.

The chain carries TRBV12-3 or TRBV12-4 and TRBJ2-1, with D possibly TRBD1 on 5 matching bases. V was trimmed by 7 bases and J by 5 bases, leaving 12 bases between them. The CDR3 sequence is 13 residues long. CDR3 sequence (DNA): TGTGCCAGCACGACAGCCGCAAACAATGAGCAGTTCTTC. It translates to CASTTAANNEQFF.

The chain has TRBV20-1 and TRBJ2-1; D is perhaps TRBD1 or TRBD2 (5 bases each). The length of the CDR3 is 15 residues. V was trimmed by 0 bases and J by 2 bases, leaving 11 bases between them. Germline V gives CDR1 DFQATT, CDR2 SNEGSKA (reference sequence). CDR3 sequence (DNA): TGCAGTGCTAGAGATCCGGGACCGACCTACAATGAGCAGTTCTTC. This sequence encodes CSARDPGPTYNEQFF.

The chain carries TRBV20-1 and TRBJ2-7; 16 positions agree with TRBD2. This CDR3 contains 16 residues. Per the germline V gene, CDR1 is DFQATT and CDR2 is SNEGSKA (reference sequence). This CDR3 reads CSLGHPGLAGGSEQYF. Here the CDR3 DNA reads TGCAGCCTGGGACACCCGGGACTAGCGGGAGGGTCCGAGCAGTACTTC.

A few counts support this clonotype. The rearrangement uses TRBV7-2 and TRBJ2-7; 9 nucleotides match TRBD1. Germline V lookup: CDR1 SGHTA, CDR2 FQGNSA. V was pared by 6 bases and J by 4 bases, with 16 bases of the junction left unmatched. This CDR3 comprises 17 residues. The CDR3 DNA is TGTGCCAGCAGACCCCTCAAGAAGGGGACAGGGCCATACGAGCAGTACTTC. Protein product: CASRPLKKGTGPYEQYF.

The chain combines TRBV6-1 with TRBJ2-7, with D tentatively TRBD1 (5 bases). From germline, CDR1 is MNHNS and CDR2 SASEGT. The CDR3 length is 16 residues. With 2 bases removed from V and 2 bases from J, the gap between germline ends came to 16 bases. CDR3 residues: CASSEPGQSRTYEQYF. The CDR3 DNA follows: TGTGCCAGCAGTGAACCAGGGCAGAGTAGGACCTACGAGCAGTACTTC.

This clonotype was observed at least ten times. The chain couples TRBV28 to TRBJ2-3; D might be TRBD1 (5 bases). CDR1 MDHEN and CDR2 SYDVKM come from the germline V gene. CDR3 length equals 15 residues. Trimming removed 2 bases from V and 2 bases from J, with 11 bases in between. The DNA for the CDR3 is TGTGCCAGCAGTTTACAGGGATTCGACACAGATACGCAGTATTTT. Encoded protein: CASSLQGFDTDTQYF.

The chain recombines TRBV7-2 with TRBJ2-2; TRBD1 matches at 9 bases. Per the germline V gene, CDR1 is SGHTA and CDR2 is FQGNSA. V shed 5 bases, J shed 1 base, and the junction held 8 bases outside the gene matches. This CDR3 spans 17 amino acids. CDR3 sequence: CASSPLQGAENTGELFF. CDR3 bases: TGTGCCAGCAGCCCACTACAGGGGGCGGAGAACACCGGGGAGCTGTTTTTT. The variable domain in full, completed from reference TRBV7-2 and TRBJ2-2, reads GAGVSQSPSNKVTEKGKDVELRCDPISGHTALYWYRQSLGQGLEFLIYFQGNSAPDKSGLPSDRFSAERTGGSVSTLTIQRTQQEDSAVYLCASSPLQGAENTGELFFGEGSRLTVL.

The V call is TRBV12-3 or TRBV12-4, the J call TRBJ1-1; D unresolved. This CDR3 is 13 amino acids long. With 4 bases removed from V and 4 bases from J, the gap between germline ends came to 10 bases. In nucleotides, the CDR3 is TGTGCCAGCAGTTCCCGACGGTTCACTGAAGCTTTCTTT. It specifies CASSSRRFTEAFF.

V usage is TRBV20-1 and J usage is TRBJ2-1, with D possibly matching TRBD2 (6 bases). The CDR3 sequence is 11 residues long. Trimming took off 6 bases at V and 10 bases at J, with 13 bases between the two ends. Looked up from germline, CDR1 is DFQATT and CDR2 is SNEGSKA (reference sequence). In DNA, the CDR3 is TGCAGTGCAACTGTCCGGGAGGAGCAGTTCTTC. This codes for CSATVREEQFF.

CDR3 nucleotides: TGTGCCAGCAGTTCCAGGACTAGCTCCAATGAGCAGTTCTTC. This codes for CASSSRTSSNEQFF. The rearrangement uses TRBV6-5 and TRBJ2-1; TRBD2 matches at 8 bases. There are 14 residues in the CDR3. CDR1 and CDR2 from the germline V gene are MNHEY and SVGAGI. With V trimmed by 4 bases and J by 6 bases, 5 bases remained unmatched.

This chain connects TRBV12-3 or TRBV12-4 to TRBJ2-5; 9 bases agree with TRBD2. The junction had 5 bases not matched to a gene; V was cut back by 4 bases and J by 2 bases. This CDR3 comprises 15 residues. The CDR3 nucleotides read TGTGCCAGCAGTTCCGCGGGAGGGGGGCAAGAGACCCAGTACTTC. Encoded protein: CASSSAGGGQETQYF.

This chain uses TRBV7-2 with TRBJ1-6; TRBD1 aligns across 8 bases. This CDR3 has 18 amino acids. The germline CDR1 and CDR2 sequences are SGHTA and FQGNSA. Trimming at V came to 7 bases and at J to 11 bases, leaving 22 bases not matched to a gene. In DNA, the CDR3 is TGTGCCAGCACCCTCTTCCTGACAGGGGATAAGGGGTTTGCACCCCTCCACTTT. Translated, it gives CASTLFLTGDKGFAPLHF. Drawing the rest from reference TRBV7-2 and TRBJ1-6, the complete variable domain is GAGVSQSPSNKVTEKGKDVELRCDPISGHTALYWYRQSLGQGLEFLIYFQGNSAPDKSGLPSDRFSAERTGGSVSTLTIQRTQQEDSAVYLCASTLFLTGDKGFAPLHFGNGTRLTVT.

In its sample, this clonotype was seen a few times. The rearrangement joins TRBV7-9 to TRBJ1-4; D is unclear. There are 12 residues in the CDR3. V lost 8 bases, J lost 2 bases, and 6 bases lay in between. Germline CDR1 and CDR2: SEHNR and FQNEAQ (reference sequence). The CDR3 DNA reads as TGTGCCAGCTCCCGGACTAATGAAAAACTGTTTTTT. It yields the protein CASSRTNEKLFF.

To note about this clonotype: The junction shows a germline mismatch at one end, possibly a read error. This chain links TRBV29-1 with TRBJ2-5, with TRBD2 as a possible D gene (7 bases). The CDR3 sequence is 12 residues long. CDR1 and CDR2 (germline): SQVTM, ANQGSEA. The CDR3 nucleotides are TGCAGCGTTAGGGGGGGCCCAGAGACCCCGTACTTC. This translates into CSVRGGPETPYF.

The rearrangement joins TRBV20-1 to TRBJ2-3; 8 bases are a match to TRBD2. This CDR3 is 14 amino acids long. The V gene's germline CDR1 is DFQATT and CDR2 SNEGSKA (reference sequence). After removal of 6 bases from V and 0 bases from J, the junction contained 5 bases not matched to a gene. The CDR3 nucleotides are TGCAGTGCGTCCCCGGGAGGGAGCACAGATACGCAGTATTTT. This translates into CSASPGGSTDTQYF.

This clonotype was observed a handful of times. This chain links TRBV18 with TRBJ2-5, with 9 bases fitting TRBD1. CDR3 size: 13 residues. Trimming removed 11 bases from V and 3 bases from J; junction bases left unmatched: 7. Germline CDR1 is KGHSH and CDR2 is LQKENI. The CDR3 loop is CAGGQGLEETQYF. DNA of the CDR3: TGTGCCGGGGGACAGGGTCTTGAAGAGACCCAGTACTTC. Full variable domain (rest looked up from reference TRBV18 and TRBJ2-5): NAGVMQNPRHLVRRRGQEARLRCSPMKGHSHVYWYRQLPEEGLKFMVYLQKENIIDESGMPKERFSAEFPKEGPSILRIQQVVRGDSAAYFCAGGQGLEETQYFGPGTRLLVL.

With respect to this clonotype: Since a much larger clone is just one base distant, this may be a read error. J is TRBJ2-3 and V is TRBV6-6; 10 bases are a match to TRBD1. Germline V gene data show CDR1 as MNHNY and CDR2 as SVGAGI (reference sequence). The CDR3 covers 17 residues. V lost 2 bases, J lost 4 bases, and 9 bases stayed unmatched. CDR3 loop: CASSYLRGQGPPDTQYF. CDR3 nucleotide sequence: TGTGCCAGCAGTTACCTTAGGGGACAGGGGCCCCCAGATACGCAGTATTTT.

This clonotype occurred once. CDR3 sequence (DNA): TGTGCCAGCAGCCCCGACCGAGTCACCATATATTTT. Translated, it gives CASSPDRVTIYF. This rearrangement joins TRBV7-6 to TRBJ1-3; D is uncertain. Germline assignment: CDR1 SGHVS and CDR2 FNYEAQ. Trimming cost V 5 bases and J 9 bases, with 11 bases left between them. The CDR3 sequence is 12 residues long.

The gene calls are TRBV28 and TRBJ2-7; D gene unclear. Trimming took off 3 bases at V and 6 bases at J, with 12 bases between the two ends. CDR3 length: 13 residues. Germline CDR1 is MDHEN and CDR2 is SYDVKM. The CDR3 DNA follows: TGTGCCAGCAGTTTGGTCAGCCCCGGCGAGCAGTACTTC. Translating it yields CASSLVSPGEQYF. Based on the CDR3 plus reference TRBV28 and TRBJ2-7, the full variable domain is DVKVTQSSRYLVKRTGEKVFLECVQDMDHENMFWYRQDPGLGLRLIYFSYDVKMKEKGDIPEGYSVSREKKERFSLILESASTNQTSMYLCASSLVSPGEQYFGPGTRLTVT.

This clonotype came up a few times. The CDR3 region is CSASDRGEKNIQYF. The CDR3 DNA sequence: TGCAGTGCTTCCGACAGGGGTGAAAAAAACATTCAGTACTTC. The genes are TRBV20-1 and TRBJ2-4, with 8 bases lining up with TRBD1. This CDR3 has 14 amino acids. Trimming cost V 5 bases and J 4 bases; bases outside gene matches: 7. Germline lookup yields CDR1 DFQATT and CDR2 SNEGSKA (reference sequence).